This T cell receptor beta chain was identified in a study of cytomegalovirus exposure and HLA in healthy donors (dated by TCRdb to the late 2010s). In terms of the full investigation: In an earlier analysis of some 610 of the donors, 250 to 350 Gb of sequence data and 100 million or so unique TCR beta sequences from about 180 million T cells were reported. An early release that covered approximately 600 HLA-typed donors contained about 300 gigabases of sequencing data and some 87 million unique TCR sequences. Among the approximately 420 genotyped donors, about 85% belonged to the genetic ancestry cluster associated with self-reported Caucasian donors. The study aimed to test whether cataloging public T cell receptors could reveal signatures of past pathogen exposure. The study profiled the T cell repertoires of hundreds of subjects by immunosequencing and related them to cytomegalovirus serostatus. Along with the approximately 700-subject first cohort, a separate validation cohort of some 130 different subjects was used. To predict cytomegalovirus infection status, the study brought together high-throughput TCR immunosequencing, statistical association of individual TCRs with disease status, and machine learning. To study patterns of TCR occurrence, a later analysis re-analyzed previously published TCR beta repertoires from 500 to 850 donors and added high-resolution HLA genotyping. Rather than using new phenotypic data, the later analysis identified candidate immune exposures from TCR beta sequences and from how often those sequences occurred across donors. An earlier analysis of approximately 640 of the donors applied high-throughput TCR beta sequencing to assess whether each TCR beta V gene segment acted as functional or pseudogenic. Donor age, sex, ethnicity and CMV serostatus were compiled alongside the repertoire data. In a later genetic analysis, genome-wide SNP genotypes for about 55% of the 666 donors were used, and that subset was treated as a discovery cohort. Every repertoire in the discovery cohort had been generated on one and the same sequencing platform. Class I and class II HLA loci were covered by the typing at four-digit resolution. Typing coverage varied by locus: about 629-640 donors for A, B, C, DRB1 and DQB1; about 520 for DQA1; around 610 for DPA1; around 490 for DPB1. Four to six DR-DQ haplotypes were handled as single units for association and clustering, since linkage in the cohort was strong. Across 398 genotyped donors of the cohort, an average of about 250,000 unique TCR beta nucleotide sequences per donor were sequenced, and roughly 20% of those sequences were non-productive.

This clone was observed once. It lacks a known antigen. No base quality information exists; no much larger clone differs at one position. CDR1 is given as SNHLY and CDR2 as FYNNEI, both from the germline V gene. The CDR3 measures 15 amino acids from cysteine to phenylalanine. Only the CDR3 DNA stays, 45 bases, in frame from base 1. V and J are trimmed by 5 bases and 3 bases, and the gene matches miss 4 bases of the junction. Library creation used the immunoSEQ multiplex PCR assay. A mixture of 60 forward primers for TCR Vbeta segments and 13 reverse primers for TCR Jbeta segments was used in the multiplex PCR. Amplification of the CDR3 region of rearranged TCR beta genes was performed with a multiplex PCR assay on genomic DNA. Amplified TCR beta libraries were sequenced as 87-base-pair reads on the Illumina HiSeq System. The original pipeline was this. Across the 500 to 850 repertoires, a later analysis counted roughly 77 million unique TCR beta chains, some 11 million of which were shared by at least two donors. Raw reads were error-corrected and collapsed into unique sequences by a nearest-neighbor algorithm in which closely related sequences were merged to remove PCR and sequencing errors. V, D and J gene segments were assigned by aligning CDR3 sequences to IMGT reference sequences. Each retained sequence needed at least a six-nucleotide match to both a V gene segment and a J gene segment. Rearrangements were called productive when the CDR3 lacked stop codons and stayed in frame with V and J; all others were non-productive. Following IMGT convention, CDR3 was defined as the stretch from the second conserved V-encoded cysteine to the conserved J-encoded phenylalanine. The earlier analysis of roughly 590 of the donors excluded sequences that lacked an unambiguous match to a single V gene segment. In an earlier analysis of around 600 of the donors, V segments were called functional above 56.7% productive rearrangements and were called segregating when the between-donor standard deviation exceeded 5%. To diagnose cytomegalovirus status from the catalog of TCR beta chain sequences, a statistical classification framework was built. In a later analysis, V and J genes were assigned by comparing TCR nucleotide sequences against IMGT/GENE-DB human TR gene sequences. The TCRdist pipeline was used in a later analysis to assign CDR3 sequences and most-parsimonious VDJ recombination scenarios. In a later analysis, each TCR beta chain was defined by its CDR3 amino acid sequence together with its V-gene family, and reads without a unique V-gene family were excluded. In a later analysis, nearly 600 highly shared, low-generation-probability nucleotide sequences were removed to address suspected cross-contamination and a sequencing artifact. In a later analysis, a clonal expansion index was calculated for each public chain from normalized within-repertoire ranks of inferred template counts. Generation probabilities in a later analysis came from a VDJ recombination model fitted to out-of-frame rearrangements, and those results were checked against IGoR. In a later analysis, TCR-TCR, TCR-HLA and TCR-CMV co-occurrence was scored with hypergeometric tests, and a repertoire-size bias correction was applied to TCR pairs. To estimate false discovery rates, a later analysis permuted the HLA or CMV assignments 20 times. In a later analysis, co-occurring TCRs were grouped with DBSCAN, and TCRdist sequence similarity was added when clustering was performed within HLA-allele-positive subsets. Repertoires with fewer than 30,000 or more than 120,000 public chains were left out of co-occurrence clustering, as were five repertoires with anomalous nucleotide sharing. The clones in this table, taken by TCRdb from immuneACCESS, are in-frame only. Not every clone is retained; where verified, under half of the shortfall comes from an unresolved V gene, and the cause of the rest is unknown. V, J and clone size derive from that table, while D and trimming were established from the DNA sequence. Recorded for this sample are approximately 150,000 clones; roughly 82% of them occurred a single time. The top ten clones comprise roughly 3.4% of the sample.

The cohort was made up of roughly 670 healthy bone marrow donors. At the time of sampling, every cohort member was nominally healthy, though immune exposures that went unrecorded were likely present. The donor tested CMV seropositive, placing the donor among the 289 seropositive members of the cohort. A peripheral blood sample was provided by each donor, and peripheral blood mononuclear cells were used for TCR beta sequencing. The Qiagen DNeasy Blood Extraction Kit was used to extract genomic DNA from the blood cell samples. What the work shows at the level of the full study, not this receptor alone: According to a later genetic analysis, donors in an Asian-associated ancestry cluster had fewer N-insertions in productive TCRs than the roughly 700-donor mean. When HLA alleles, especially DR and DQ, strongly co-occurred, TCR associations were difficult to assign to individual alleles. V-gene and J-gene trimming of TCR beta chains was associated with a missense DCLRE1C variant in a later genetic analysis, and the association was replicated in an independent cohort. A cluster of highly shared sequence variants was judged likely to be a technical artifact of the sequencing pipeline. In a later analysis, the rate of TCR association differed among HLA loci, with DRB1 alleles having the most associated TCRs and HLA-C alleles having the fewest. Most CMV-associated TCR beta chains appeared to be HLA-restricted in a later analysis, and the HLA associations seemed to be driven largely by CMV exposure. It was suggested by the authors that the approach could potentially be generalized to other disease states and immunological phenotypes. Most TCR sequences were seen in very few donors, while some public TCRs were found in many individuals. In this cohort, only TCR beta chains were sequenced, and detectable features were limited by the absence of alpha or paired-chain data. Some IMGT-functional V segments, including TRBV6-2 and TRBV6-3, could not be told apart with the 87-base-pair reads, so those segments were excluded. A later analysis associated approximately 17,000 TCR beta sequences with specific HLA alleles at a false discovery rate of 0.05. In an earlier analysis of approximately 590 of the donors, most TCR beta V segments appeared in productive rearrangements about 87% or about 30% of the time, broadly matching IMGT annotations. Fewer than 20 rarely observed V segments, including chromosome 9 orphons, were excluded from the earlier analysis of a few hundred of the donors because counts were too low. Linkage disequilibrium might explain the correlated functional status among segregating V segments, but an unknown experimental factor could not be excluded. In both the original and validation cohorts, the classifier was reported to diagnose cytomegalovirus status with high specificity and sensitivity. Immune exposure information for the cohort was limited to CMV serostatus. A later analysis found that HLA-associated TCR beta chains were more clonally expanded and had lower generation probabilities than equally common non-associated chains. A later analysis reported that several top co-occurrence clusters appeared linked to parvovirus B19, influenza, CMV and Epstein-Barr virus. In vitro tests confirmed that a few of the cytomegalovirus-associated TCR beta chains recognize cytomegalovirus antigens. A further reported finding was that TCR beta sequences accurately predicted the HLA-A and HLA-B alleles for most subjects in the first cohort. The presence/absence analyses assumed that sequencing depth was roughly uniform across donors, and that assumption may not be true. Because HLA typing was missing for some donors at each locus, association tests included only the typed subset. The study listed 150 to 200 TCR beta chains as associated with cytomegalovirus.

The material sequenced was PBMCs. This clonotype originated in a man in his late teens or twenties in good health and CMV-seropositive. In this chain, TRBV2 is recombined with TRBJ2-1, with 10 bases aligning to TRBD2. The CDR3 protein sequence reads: CASSPGLAVYNEQFF. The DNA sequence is TGTGCCAGCAGTCCCGGACTAGCGGTCTACAATGAGCAGTTCTTC.